The rows below give T cell receptor beta chains drawn from one sample of a study of cytomegalovirus exposure and HLA in healthy donors. The repertoire was sequenced with immunoSEQ multiplex PCR; TCRdb's copy has only in-frame clones and lacks some. Recorded here are about 140,000 clones; the top ten clones represent around 2.4%. Sequences were obtained from PBMCs. These receptors were taken from a woman aged 18 to 35 in good health and CMV-seronegative. Both conserved end residues are part of each CDR3. Fields, in order: V gene, J gene, CDR3 protein.

TRBV14	TRBJ2-3	CASSQGGGGTTDTQYF
TRBV9	TRBJ2-6	CAGSVSSRFVPGANVLTF
TRBV2	TRBJ1-1	CASRATATKAFF
TRBV4-2	TRBJ2-5	CASSITQGNLRAQYF
TRBV28	TRBJ1-5	CASSSGIKGTGLWGQPQHF
TRBV30	TRBJ1-2	CAWSWQTGYGYTF
TRBV7-3	TRBJ2-3	CASSPQPRPGGTDTQYF
TRBV13	TRBJ2-7	CASSLEYTSGRSEQYF
TRBV11-2	TRBJ2-1	CASSFRSGRVYNEQFF
TRBV4-1	TRBJ1-2	CASSQEMEITNYGYTF
TRBV25-1	TRBJ1-2	CASSEEWNYGYTF
TRBV7-7	TRBJ2-1	CASSLNPVGTSGTNEQFF
TRBV7-9	TRBJ2-2	CASSLGTSGTGELFF
TRBV29-1	TRBJ2-3	CSVAKLAGFTDTQYF
TRBV23-1	TRBJ1-2	CASTRRGPRFYGYTF
TRBV9	TRBJ1-3	CASSLGDSGNTIYF
TRBV11-2	TRBJ2-7	CASSGLRPYEQYF
TRBV30	NA	CAWSVLGEQYF
TRBV27	TRBJ2-7	CASSLRTGYEQYF
TRBV2	TRBJ2-1	CASSDRTSGSYNEQFF
TRBV5-1	TRBJ1-6	CASSLDVGQVAGSPLHF
TRBV5-1	TRBJ2-3	CASSKLAGGTDTQYF
TRBV6-1	TRBJ1-1	CASSERGIETTEAFF
TRBV18	TRBJ2-3	CASSRSSGGTDTQYF
TRBV7-3	TRBJ2-1	CASSLAGGPRNEQFF
TRBV11-2	TRBJ1-1	CASSPLLGRVALGTEAFF
TRBV19	TRBJ2-3	CASSIRQGEADTQYF
TRBV19	TRBJ2-3	CASSGGTSTDTQYF
TRBV6-5	TRBJ2-3	CASSYSTSDTQYF
TRBV7-3	TRBJ2-1	CASSSLEAPYNEQFF
TRBV11-2	TRBJ2-5	CASSLDRELETQYF
TRBV19	TRBJ1-1	CASFGWAPTEAFF
TRBV10-3	TRBJ2-3	CAISESTAQDTQYF
TRBV30	TRBJ2-5	CAWGPGAGGQETQYF
TRBV5-5	TRBJ2-7	CASSPIGTVIAVSYEQYF
TRBV12-5	TRBJ2-5	CASGVGQLGETQYF
TRBV5-6	TRBJ2-3	CASSSDRGTDTQYF